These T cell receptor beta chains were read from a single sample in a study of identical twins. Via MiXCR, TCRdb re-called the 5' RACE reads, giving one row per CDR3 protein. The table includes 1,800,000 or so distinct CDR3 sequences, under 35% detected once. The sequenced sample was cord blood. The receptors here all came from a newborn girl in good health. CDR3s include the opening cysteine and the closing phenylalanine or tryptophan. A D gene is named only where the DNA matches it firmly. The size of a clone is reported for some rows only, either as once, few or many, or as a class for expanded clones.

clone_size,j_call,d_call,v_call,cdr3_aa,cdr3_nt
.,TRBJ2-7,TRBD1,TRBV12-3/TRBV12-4,CASSLGQVGEQYF,TGTGCCAGCAGTTTGGGACAGGTCGGCGAGCAGTACTTC
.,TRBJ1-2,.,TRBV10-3,CAIEGARGYTF,TGTGCCATCGAAGGTGCCCGGGGCTACACCTTC
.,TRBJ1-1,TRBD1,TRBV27,CASSLGGTGAMNTEAFF,TGTGCCAGCAGTTTGGGTGGAACAGGGGCCATGAACACTGAAGCTTTCTTT
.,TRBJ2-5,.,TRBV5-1,CASSNRPASSYNEQYF,TGCGCCAGCAGCAACCGACCGGCGAGCTCCTACAATGAGCAGTACTTC
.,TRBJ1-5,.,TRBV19,CASSIVSGDYSNQPQHF,TGTGCCAGTAGTATAGTATCGGGGGATTATAGCAATCAGCCCCAGCATTTT
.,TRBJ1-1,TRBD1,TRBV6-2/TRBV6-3,CASSYQGQGVTEAFF,TGTGCCAGCAGTTATCAGGGACAGGGGGTAACTGAAGCTTTCTTT
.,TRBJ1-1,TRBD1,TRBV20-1,CSAPNRQGGPEAFF,TGCAGTGCCCCCAACCGACAGGGTGGTCCTGAAGCTTTCTTT
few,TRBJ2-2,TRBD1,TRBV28,CASSFLGQYGGELFF,TGTGCCAGCAGTTTCCTGGGACAGTACGGCGGGGAGCTGTTTTTT
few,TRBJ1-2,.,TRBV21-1,CASSKDGLTSTGYTF,TGTGCCAGCAGCAAAGACGGTCTTACCTCTACTGGCTACACCTTC
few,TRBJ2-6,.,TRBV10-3,CAISAPSSGANVLTF,TGTGCCATCAGTGCGCCGAGCTCTGGGGCCAACGTCCTGACTTTC
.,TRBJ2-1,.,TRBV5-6,CVSSAGLYNEQFF,TGTGTCAGCAGCGCGGGACTCTACAATGAGCAGTTCTTC
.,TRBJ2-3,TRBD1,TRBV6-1,CASSEIGTGGTDTQYF,TGTGCCAGCAGTGAAATAGGGACAGGGGGCACAGATACGCAGTATTTT
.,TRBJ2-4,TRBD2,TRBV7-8,CASSLGSLAGGVAKNIQYF,TGTGCCAGCAGCTTAGGCTCCCTAGCGGGGGGCGTAGCCAAAAACATTCAGTACTTC
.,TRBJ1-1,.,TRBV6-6,CASNSGLRMNTEAFF,TGTGCCAGCAATTCAGGTCTCAGAATGAACACTGAAGCTTTCTTT
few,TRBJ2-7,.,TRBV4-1,CASSAQTGLFEQYF,TGCGCCAGCAGTGCTCAAACAGGGTTGTTCGAGCAGTACTTC
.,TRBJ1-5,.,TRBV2,CASNMARSNQPQHF,TGTGCCAGCAATATGGCCAGGAGCAATCAGCCCCAGCATTTT
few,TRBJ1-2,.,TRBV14,CASSQGWTDNYGYTF,TGTGCCAGCAGCCAAGGGTGGACAGATAACTATGGCTACACCTTC
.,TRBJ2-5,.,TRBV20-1,CSARGLVETQYF,TGCAGTGCTAGAGGGTTGGTGGAGACCCAGTACTTC
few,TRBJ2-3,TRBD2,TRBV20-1,CSVSGRPTDTQYF,TGCAGTGTAAGCGGGAGGCCCACAGATACGCAGTATTTT
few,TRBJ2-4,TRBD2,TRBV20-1,CSASPDWGGIQYF,TGCAGTGCTAGCCCCGACTGGGGGGGCATTCAGTACTTC
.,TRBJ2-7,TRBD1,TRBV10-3,CAISGGTGYLGNEQYF,TGTGCCATCAGTGGTGGGACAGGGTATTTAGGCAATGAGCAGTACTTC
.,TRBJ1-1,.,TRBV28,CASSIHRENTEAFF,TGTGCCAGCAGTATACACAGGGAGAACACTGAAGCTTTCTTT
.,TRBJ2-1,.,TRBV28,CASSLGTYLREQFF,TGTGCCAGCAGTTTGGGGACCTATTTGCGTGAGCAGTTCTTC
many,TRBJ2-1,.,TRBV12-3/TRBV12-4,CASSFRENEQFF,TGTGCCAGCAGTTTCCGGGAGAATGAGCAGTTCTTC
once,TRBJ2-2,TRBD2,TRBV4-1,CASRLRLAGADGELFF,TGCGCCAGCAGACTCAGACTAGCGGGAGCGGACGGGGAGCTGTTTTTT
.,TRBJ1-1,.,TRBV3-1,CASSRIGAGTNTEAFF,TGTGCCAGCAGCCGAATAGGGGCAGGGACGAACACTGAAGCTTTCTTT
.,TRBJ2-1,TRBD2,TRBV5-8,CASRKGLAGGRHQETQFF,TGTGCCAGCAGGAAGGGACTAGCGGGGGGCCGCCACCAAGAGACCCAGTTCTTC
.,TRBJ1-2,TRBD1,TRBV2,CASSADRGADGYTF,TGTGCCAGCAGCGCGGACAGGGGGGCCGATGGCTACACCTTC
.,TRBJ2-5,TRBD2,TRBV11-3,CASSFTSSGEQYF,TGTGCCAGCAGCTTTACTTCTAGCGGTGAGCAGTACTTC
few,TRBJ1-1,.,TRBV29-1,CSLGGGTEAFF,TGCAGCCTCGGAGGGGGAACTGAAGCTTTCTTT
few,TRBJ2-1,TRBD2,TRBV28,CASSPLAGGDEQFF,TGTGCCAGCAGTCCACTAGCGGGAGGGGATGAGCAGTTCTTC
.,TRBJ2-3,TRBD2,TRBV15,CATSTRLAGITDTQYF,TGTGCCACCAGCACTCGACTAGCGGGGATCACAGATACGCAGTATTTT
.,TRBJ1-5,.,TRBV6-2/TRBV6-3,CASSGQKNQPQHF,TGTGCCAGCAGTGGACAGAAAAATCAGCCCCAGCATTTT
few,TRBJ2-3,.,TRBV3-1,CASSQGARAQYF,TGTGCCAGCAGCCAAGGGGCTAGGGCGCAGTATTTT
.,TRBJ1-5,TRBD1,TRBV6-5,CASSYSTGNKPQHF,TGTGCCAGCAGTTACTCGACAGGGAACAAGCCCCAGCATTTT
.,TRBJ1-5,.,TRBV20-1,CSARTDTGGNQPQHF,TGCAGTGCTCGGACCGACACGGGGGGCAATCAGCCCCAGCATTTT
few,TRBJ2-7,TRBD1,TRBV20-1,CSARTPGQGFHEQYF,TGCAGTGCTAGGACGCCGGGACAGGGATTCCACGAGCAGTACTTC
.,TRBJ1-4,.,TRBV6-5,CASSYRTPRGRGNEKLFF,TGTGCCAGCAGTTATCGTACACCCAGGGGCAGAGGGAATGAAAAACTGTTTTTT
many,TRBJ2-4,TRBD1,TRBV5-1,CASSFGQGVNIQYF,TGCGCCAGCAGCTTCGGACAGGGGGTTAACATTCAGTACTTC
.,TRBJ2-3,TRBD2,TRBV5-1,CASSLGLAGVRDTQYF,TGCGCCAGCAGCCTCGGACTAGCGGGAGTTCGAGATACGCAGTATTTT
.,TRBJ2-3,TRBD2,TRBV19,CASSILTSVPDTQYF,TGTGCCAGTAGTATCCTGACTAGCGTCCCAGATACGCAGTATTTT
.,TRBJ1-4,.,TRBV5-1,CASSLSRRLDEKLFF,TGCGCCAGCAGCTTGAGTCGCCGCTTAGATGAAAAACTGTTTTTT
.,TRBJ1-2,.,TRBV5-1,CASSATGIDGYTF,TGCGCCAGCAGCGCGACAGGAATCGATGGCTACACCTTC
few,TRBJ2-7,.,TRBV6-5,CASSYRGAYNEQYF,TGTGCCAGCAGTTACCGGGGGGCGTACAATGAGCAGTACTTC
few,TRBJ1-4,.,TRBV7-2,CASSLVFAGFGEKLFF,TGTGCCAGCAGCTTAGTGTTTGCAGGGTTTGGTGAAAAACTGTTTTTT
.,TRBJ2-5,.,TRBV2,CASSEAGQYNEQYF,TGTGCCAGCAGTGAAGCAGGACAATACAATGAGCAGTACTTC
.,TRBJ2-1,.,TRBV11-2,CASSSNRDYNEQFF,TGTGCCAGCAGCTCCAACCGGGACTACAATGAGCAGTTCTTC
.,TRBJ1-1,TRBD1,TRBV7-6,CASSAGGRGTEAFF,TGTGCCAGCAGCGCAGGGGGTAGGGGCACTGAAGCTTTCTTT
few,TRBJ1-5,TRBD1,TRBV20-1,CSAQTGVNQPQHF,TGCAGTGCTCAGACAGGGGTCAATCAGCCCCAGCATTTT
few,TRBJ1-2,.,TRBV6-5,CASSSSGLGSYGYTF,TGTGCCAGCAGTTCATCGGGACTTGGGTCTTATGGCTACACCTTC